This record concerns one TCR beta chain sequence. Its antigen is currently unknown. The sample belongs to a study of T cell responses to AZD1222 COVID-19 vaccine. For the study at large: Pooling covered second doses at about 4 or about 12 weeks.

Between the trimmed V and J ends, which lost 4 bases and 1 base, there was a span of 18 bases. This CDR3 is built from 17 residues. Germline V gene sequence: CDR1 SGHNT, CDR2 YYREEE (reference sequence). Assay used: immunoSEQ multiplex PCR; TCRdb lists only in-frame clones, some missing. This table holds 170,000 or so clones, 75% to 95% found once. General study results and limits: Two AZD1222 administrations were followed by greater Spike-specific TCR breadth and depth.

This clonotype was obtained from an adult in good health. The starting material was peripheral blood, obtained on day 0 of AZD1222 vaccination. The V call is TRBV5-4, the J call TRBJ1-5; tentative D call: TRBD1 (6 bases). In DNA, the CDR3 is TGTGCCAGCAGCGCAGCCGGCCCAGGGGTCAGCAATCAGCCCCAGCATTTT. This codes for CASSAAGPGVSNQPQHF.